Shown below are 32 T cell receptor beta chains from a single sample sequenced in a study of blood T cells in healthy people across ages. PCR was performed a second time for 7 to 11 cycles using a sample-barcoded 5' primer and a J-beta primer mix. From the 5' RACE reads, TCRdb called clonotypes with MiXCR, one entry per CDR3 protein. Among more than 900,000 distinct CDR3 sequences listed, 25% were seen once. The same data also contributed to another study, on T cells of mothers and their children.

The sequencing sample was made of blood. Every receptor here comes from a girl aged 2 to 9 in good health.

The rearrangement uses TRBV28 and TRBJ1-4; 7 nucleotides align to TRBD1. The V gene's germline CDR1 is MDHEN and CDR2 SYDVKM. V lost 2 bases, J lost 8 bases, and 8 bases stayed unmatched. The CDR3 sequence is 15 residues long. The CDR3: CASSLRGGAEEKLFF. The CDR3 DNA reads as TGTGCCAGCAGTTTACGAGGGGGCGCTGAGGAAAAACTGTTTTTT.

This rearrangement joins TRBV12-3 or TRBV12-4 to TRBJ2-5, with 7 nucleotides matching TRBD2. The end of the DNA fits TRBJ2-7 better, so the J call may be wrong. The length of the CDR3 is 14 residues. CDR3 region: CASSFGGGPNEQYF. CDR3 DNA sequence: TGTGCCAGCAGTTTCGGGGGAGGGCCAAACGAGCAGTACTTC.

V and J are TRBV28 and TRBJ1-5; tentative D call: TRBD1 (5 bases). V shed 7 bases and J shed 7 bases, with 20 bases lying between them. Germline V gene data show CDR1 as MDHEN and CDR2 as SYDVKM. CDR3 length: 15 amino acids. The CDR3 bases are TGTGCCAGCACCTTATTAGGGGAGGTGGACCAGCCCCAGCATTTT. This encodes CASTLLGEVDQPQHF.

The chain recombines TRBV20-1 with TRBJ2-1, with 7 nucleotides matching TRBD2. Germline lookup yields CDR1 DFQATT and CDR2 SNEGSKA (reference sequence). The CDR3 totals 13 residues. V shed 5 bases, J shed 8 bases, and the junction held 9 bases outside the gene matches. CDR3 DNA: TGCAGTGCTGGGGGGGTACGGTTTTATGAGCAGTTCTTC. Its protein product is CSAGGVRFYEQFF.

This clonotype was seen a handful of times. The conserved phenylalanine or tryptophan normally closing the CDR3 is absent here, so this likely arose from a read error. V usage is TRBV11-1 and J usage is TRBJ2-1; D remains ambiguous. Germline values: CDR1 SGHAT, CDR2 FQDESV (reference sequence). The CDR3 totals 15 residues. V lost 3 bases to trimming and J lost 0 bases, with 9 bases between them. The CDR3, as DNA: TGTGCCAGCAGCTTTATGAGGTCCTCCTACAATGAGCAGTTCCTC. Encoded protein: CASSFMRSSYNEQFL.

V usage is TRBV7-2 and J usage is TRBJ2-5, with 7 nucleotides matching TRBD1. This CDR3 has 15 residues. Germline V gene sequence: CDR1 SGHTA, CDR2 FQGNSA. The V and J ends lost 4 bases and 0 bases, in that order; junction bases with no gene match: 5. In nucleotides, the CDR3 is TGTGCCAGCAGCTCCTTACAGGGGAACCAAGAGACCCAGTACTTC. Protein: CASSSLQGNQETQYF.

CDR3 bases: TGTGCCAGCAGTCCCCGTTTCATAGCCAAAAACATTCAGTACTTC. Its translation is CASSPRFIAKNIQYF. V gene TRBV27 combines with J gene TRBJ2-4; D gene uncertain. This CDR3 region has 15 residues. Germline V CDR1 and CDR2: MNHEY, SMNVEV (reference sequence). Trimming cost V 5 bases and J 0 bases, with 11 bases left between them.

A few counts support this clonotype. The V call is TRBV5-1, the J call TRBJ2-1; TRBD1 matches 7 bases. The end of the DNA aligns better with TRBJ2-7, so the J call may be wrong. Germline CDR1 reads SGHRS; CDR2 reads YFSETQ. The CDR3 extends over 16 amino acids. The DNA for the CDR3 is TGCGCCAGCAGCTTGGTAGGACAGGCAGCAATCGGGGAGCAGTACTTC. Translating it yields CASSLVGQAAIGEQYF.

This clonotype has more than one count but fewer than ten. The rearrangement joins TRBV7-3 to TRBJ1-1, with a weak D call TRBD1 (5 bases). V was pared by 5 bases and J by 4 bases, with 17 bases between. The CDR3 runs to 15 residues. Germline V gene sequence: CDR1 SGHTA, CDR2 FQGTGA. CDR3 bases: TGTGCCAGCAGCCTCATTGGGGGGGGGACCACTGAAGCTTTCTTT. The encoded protein is CASSLIGGGTTEAFF.

This clonotype was recorded a few times. The V and J genes are TRBV11-3 and TRBJ2-1; D might be TRBD1 (5 bases). Trimming cost V 4 bases and J 3 bases, with 10 bases left between them. The V gene's germline CDR1 is SGHNT and CDR2 YENEEA. This CDR3 spans 14 amino acids. The CDR3 nucleotides read TGTGCCAGCAGCTCAGGGTTTGACTACAATGAGCAGTTCTTC. Its protein product is CASSSGFDYNEQFF.

J is TRBJ2-7 and V is TRBV7-9; 7 nucleotides line up with TRBD1. Trimming at V came to 0 bases and at J to 4 bases, leaving 12 bases not matched to a gene. The CDR3 is made up of 17 amino acids. Germline values: CDR1 SEHNR, CDR2 FQNEAQ (reference sequence). DNA for the CDR3: TGTGCCAGCAGCTTAGCCGTTGGCAGGGGGACCCCGTACGAGCAGTACTTC. Translated, it gives CASSLAVGRGTPYEQYF. Supplemented by reference TRBV7-9 and TRBJ2-7, the full variable domain reads DTGVSQNPRHKITKRGQNVTFRCDPISEHNRLYWYRQTLGQGPEFLTYFQNEAQLEKSRLLSDRFSAERPKGSFSTLEIQRTEQGDSAMYLCASSLAVGRGTPYEQYFGPGTRLTVT.

There are a few counts of this clonotype. The chain joins TRBV7-9 to TRBJ2-5; D is uncertain. This CDR3 region has 12 residues. The V and J ends lost 7 bases and 1 base respectively, with 7 bases between them. Germline values: CDR1 SEHNR, CDR2 FQNEAQ (reference sequence). The CDR3, as DNA: TGTGCCAGCAAGAAACTCCAAGAGACCCAGTACTTC. It is translated as CASKKLQETQYF.

This clonotype was counted between two and nine times. This chain links TRBV7-9 with TRBJ1-4, with D unresolved. This CDR3 region has 13 residues. Germline values: CDR1 SEHNR, CDR2 FQNEAQ (reference sequence). The ends were cut back, 4 bases at V and 6 bases at J, with 9 bases in the middle. Here the CDR3 reads CASSSTTYEKLFF. Here the CDR3 DNA reads TGTGCCAGCAGCTCGACCACCTATGAAAAACTGTTTTTT.

The chain couples TRBV5-4 to TRBJ2-7; 8 bases match TRBD1. The CDR3 runs to 14 residues. Germline lookup yields CDR1 SGHNT and CDR2 YYREEE (reference sequence). The J segment lost 3 bases and the V segment lost 4 bases, leaving 6 bases of the junction unmatched. The CDR3 protein is CASSQEGQVYEQYF. In DNA form, the CDR3 reads TGTGCCAGCAGCCAAGAGGGACAGGTCTACGAGCAGTACTTC.

This chain links TRBV7-2 with TRBJ2-5, with D uncertain. V shed 1 base and J shed 8 bases, with 17 bases lying between them. Germline V CDR1 and CDR2: SGHTA, FQGNSA. This CDR3 spans 15 amino acids. This CDR3 is CASSLGRISKDTQYF. DNA for the CDR3: TGTGCCAGCAGCTTAGGGCGGATCTCCAAGGATACCCAGTACTTC.

The chain uses TRBV20-1 and TRBJ2-1, with unresolved D. The V and J ends lost 0 bases and 8 bases respectively, with 5 bases between them. Germline V gives CDR1 DFQATT, CDR2 SNEGSKA (reference sequence). The CDR3 spans 11 residues. The chain's CDR3 is CSAREGYEQFF. CDR3 nucleotide sequence: TGCAGTGCTAGAGAAGGCTATGAGCAGTTCTTC.

This rearrangement joins TRBV7-9 to TRBJ2-7; D is unclear. Trimming took 2 bases from V and 2 from J, leaving 10 bases between them. Germline V lookup: CDR1 SEHNR, CDR2 FQNEAQ (reference sequence). The CDR3 has 14 residues. The CDR3 loop is CASSLNGKTYEQYF. DNA of the CDR3: TGTGCCAGCAGCTTAAATGGCAAAACCTACGAGCAGTACTTC.

This chain uses TRBV24-1 with TRBJ2-5; 8 nucleotides align to TRBD2. Germline assignment: CDR1 KGHDR and CDR2 SFDVKD. Germline trimming cut 0 bases from V and 1 base from J; bases unmatched to any gene: 3. This CDR3 is 16 amino acids long. CDR3 amino acids: CATSDLREGPQETQYF. DNA for the CDR3: TGTGCCACCAGTGATTTGCGGGAGGGCCCCCAAGAGACCCAGTACTTC.

There are a few counts of this clonotype. J is TRBJ1-5 and V is TRBV19; D gene uncertain. CDR3 size: 10 residues. Germline-derived CDR1 and CDR2 are LNHDA and SQIVND (reference sequence). V lost 6 bases and J 5 bases, leaving 2 bases between the germline ends. CDR3 bases: TGTGCCAGTAGGGATCAGCCCCAGCATTTT. Residues: CASRDQPQHF.

V is TRBV20-1 and J is TRBJ1-1; a possible D gene is TRBD1 (5 bases). This CDR3 spans 15 amino acids. Trimming removed 3 bases from V and 3 bases from J, with 17 bases in between. Looked up from germline, CDR1 is DFQATT and CDR2 is SNEGSKA (reference sequence). The CDR3 sequence is CSARAATGRDTEAFF. The CDR3 DNA is TGCAGTGCTAGGGCTGCGACGGGGCGGGACACTGAAGCTTTCTTT.

J is TRBJ2-1 and V is TRBV5-1; 10 bases are a match to TRBD2. This CDR3 contains 18 residues. Germline trimming cut 7 bases from V and 0 bases from J; bases unmatched to any gene: 13. Germline CDR1 reads SGHRS; CDR2 reads YFSETQ. CDR3 region: CASPRTSGLLSSYNEQFF. DNA for the CDR3: TGCGCCAGCCCTCGGACTAGCGGCCTACTGAGCTCCTACAATGAGCAGTTCTTC.

The J gene is TRBJ1-1, the V gene TRBV9; tentative D call: TRBD1 (5 bases). The ends were cut back, 5 bases at V and 1 base at J, with 12 bases in the middle. Germline lookup yields CDR1 SGDLS and CDR2 YYNGEE. The CDR3 contains 14 residues. CDR3 amino acids: CASRAIGANTEAFF. In nucleotides, the CDR3 is TGTGCCAGCAGGGCAATCGGGGCGAACACTGAAGCTTTCTTT. Combining the CDR3 with reference TRBV9 and TRBJ1-1 gives the whole variable domain DSGVTQTPKHLITATGQRVTLRCSPRSGDLSVYWYQQSLDQGLQFLIQYYNGEERAKGNILERFSAQQFPDLHSELNLSSLELGDSALYFCASRAIGANTEAFFGQGTRLTVV.

This clonotype appeared a few times. This chain joins TRBV6-6 and TRBJ2-7; D gene unclear. The CDR3 consists of 14 residues. The V end lost 4 bases, the J end lost 2 bases, and 12 bases lay between the germline ends. Looked up from germline, CDR1 is MNHNY and CDR2 is SVGAGI (reference sequence). CDR3 sequence (DNA): TGTGCCAGCAGTTTTTCTAGGGAAACCTACGAGCAGTACTTC. Translating it yields CASSFSRETYEQYF.

J is TRBJ1-2 and V is TRBV29-1; 8 positions agree with TRBD1. This CDR3 contains 15 residues. CDR1 is SQVTM, CDR2 ANQGSEA, per germline. Unmatched junction bases numbered 11, after V lost 4 bases and J lost 4 bases. CDR3 in DNA: TGCAGCGTTGTGGGGGTTTCAGGGGGCCCCTATGGCTACACCTTC. It encodes CSVVGVSGGPYGYTF.

The DNA of the CDR3 is TGTGCCAGCAGCGTAGGCGGTGGGTACAATGAGCAGTTCTTC. It specifies CASSVGGGYNEQFF. The chain is built from TRBV9 and TRBJ2-1; D uncertain. The V end was cut by 0 bases, the J end by 4 bases, with 8 bases between. Germline CDR1 is SGDLS and CDR2 is YYNGEE. This CDR3 is built from 14 residues.

The genes are TRBV6-1 and TRBJ2-2, with TRBD2 identical over 11 bases. Germline CDR1 and CDR2: MNHNS and SASEGT. The CDR3 contains 18 residues. V shed 10 bases, J shed 0 bases, and the junction held 13 bases outside the gene matches. CDR3 region: CATQGRSSGGPNTGELFF. CDR3 in DNA: TGTGCCACCCAGGGTCGGTCTAGCGGGGGGCCGAACACCGGGGAGCTGTTTTTT.

Of note for this clonotype: The junction differs from germline at one of its ends, possibly a read error. This chain joins TRBV6-1 and TRBJ1-4; D call uncertain. CDR1 is MNHNS, CDR2 SASEGT, per germline. The CDR3 contains 13 residues. CDR3 protein: CASTVTLGEKLFF. DNA for the CDR3: TGTGCCAGCACCGTCACGCTCGGGGAAAAGCTGTTTTTT.

This clonotype showed up just a few times. An end of the junction differs from the germline gene, which may be a read error. This chain links TRBV4-1 with TRBJ2-5; D is perhaps TRBD2 (5 bases). The J call may be wrong; the DNA end is better matched by TRBJ2-7. The CDR3 totals 17 residues. Germline V gene data show CDR1 as MGHRA and CDR2 as YSYEKL. The CDR3 region has the DNA TGCGCCAGCAGTCAAGCTTTTTCGGGGTTGGGCGAGGACGAGCAGTACTTC. This encodes CASSQAFSGLGEDEQYF.

The chain recombines TRBV12-3 or TRBV12-4 with TRBJ1-2, with TRBD1 matching 7 bases. The CDR3 is 14 amino acids. Trimming removed 7 bases from V and 0 bases from J; junction bases left unmatched: 5. Here the CDR3 DNA reads TGTGCCAGCACCCCGACAGGGACTAACTATGGCTACACCTTC. Amino acid sequence: CASTPTGTNYGYTF.

A word on this clonotype: One end of the junction is discordant with germline, which a read error may explain. The V gene is TRBV9, the J gene TRBJ2-3, with TRBD1 matching over 10 bases. CDR1 SGDLS and CDR2 YYNGEE come from the germline V gene. CDR3 length: 18 residues. In nucleotides, the CDR3 is TGTGCCAGCAGCCGCTTACCGGGACAGGGGAAAAGCACAGATGCGCAGTATTTT. This translates into CASSRLPGQGKSTDAQYF.

This clonotype was counted between two and nine times. The rearrangement uses TRBV12-5 and TRBJ2-5; D is possibly TRBD1 or TRBD2 (5 bases each). V was trimmed by 1 base and J by 5 bases, leaving 5 bases between them. The CDR3 sequence is 12 residues long. The germline CDR1 and CDR2 sequences are LGHNT and FRNRAP. The CDR3 loop is CASGLGGETQYF. In DNA form, the CDR3 reads TGTGCTAGTGGTTTGGGGGGGGAGACCCAGTACTTC.

The chain combines TRBV7-2 with TRBJ1-1; a possible D gene is TRBD1 (5 bases). The V end lost 3 bases, the J end lost 0 bases, and 17 bases lay between the germline ends. The CDR3 runs to 17 residues. Germline loops: CDR1 SGHTA, CDR2 FQGNSA. The CDR3 DNA sequence: TGTGCCAGCAGCTTCATTGATGGGGGGATGTTGAACACTGAAGCTTTCTTT. It yields the protein CASSFIDGGMLNTEAFF.